The rows below give T cell receptor beta chains drawn from one sample of a study of regulatory T cells in long-lasting Graves disease. TCRdb fed the multiplex PCR reads into MiXCR, producing one record per CDR3 protein. The sample has about 470,000 distinct CDR3 sequences, 15% to 20% seen once. These data were also filed under a second study, of T cells in Graves' hyperthyroidism and ophthalmopathy.

The sequencing used peripheral blood mononuclear cells (PBMCs), collected at new diagnosis, from a patient treated with antithyroid drugs. The origin of the receptors is a middle-aged man with Graves disease. The CDR3 runs from the conserved cysteine through the conserved F or W. Each record gives: CDR3 protein, CDR3 DNA, clone size, J gene, D gene, CDR3 length, V gene. A D gene is named only where the DNA matches it firmly. Size values are once, few and many counts, or a class for expanded clones, and some rows have none.

CDR3aa: CASSFSSSGRADTQYF; CDR3nt: TGTGCCAGCAGCTTTAGTTCTAGCGGGAGGGCAGATACGCAGTATTTT; abundance: many; j_gene: TRBJ2-3; d_gene: TRBD2; len: 16; v_gene: TRBV5-6
CDR3aa: CASSRNRDRGPQEYF; CDR3nt: TGTGCCAGCAGCCGCAACCGGGACAGGGGGCCTCAGGAGTACTTC; abundance: many; j_gene: TRBJ2-7; d_gene: TRBD1; len: 15; v_gene: TRBV28
CDR3aa: CSVKAGRALHEQYF; CDR3nt: TGCAGCGTCAAGGCGGGGAGGGCCCTACACGAGCAGTACTTC; abundance: few; j_gene: TRBJ2-7; d_gene: TRBD2; len: 14; v_gene: TRBV29-1
CDR3aa: CASSFYTGNNEQYF; CDR3nt: TGTGCCAGCAGTTTTTATACAGGGAATAACGAGCAGTACTTC; abundance: many; j_gene: TRBJ2-7; d_gene: NA; len: 14; v_gene: TRBV28
CDR3aa: CVSSLTGANTEAFF; CDR3nt: TGTGTCAGCAGCTTGACGGGCGCGAACACTGAAGCTTTCTTT; abundance: few; j_gene: TRBJ1-1; d_gene: NA; len: 14; v_gene: TRBV5-6
CDR3aa: CASGDFAYEQYF; CDR3nt: TGTGCCAGCGGCGACTTTGCCTACGAGCAGTACTTC; abundance: few; j_gene: TRBJ2-7; d_gene: NA; len: 12; v_gene: TRBV27
CDR3aa: CASSGQGARQPQHF; CDR3nt: TGTGCCAGCAGTGGACAGGGGGCGAGGCAGCCCCAGCATTTT; abundance: many; j_gene: TRBJ1-5; d_gene: TRBD1; len: 14; v_gene: TRBV2
CDR3aa: CASGERAGGPDTQYF; CDR3nt: TGTGCCAGCGGCGAGAGAGCGGGAGGTCCAGATACGCAGTATTTT; abundance: many; j_gene: TRBJ2-3; d_gene: TRBD2; len: 15; v_gene: TRBV11-2
CDR3aa: CASSPTGIRTEAFF; CDR3nt: TGTGCCAGCAGCCCTACAGGAATAAGGACTGAAGCTTTCTTT; abundance: many; j_gene: TRBJ1-1; d_gene: NA; len: 14; v_gene: TRBV3-1
CDR3aa: CASRRTSEYNEQFF; CDR3nt: TGTGCCAGCAGACGGACTAGCGAATACAATGAGCAGTTCTTC; abundance: many; j_gene: TRBJ2-1; d_gene: TRBD2; len: 14; v_gene: TRBV7-2
CDR3aa: CASSFSASGTRGGELFF; CDR3nt: TGTGCCAGCAGTTTTTCAGCTAGCGGGACCCGCGGCGGGGAGCTGTTTTTT; abundance: many; j_gene: TRBJ2-2; d_gene: TRBD2; len: 17; v_gene: TRBV28
CDR3aa: CASGQGARSPLHF; CDR3nt: TGTGCCAGCGGACAGGGGGCAAGATCACCCCTCCACTTT; abundance: few; j_gene: TRBJ1-6; d_gene: TRBD1; len: 13; v_gene: TRBV6-1
CDR3aa: CASSQDWGTTDTQYF; CDR3nt: TGCGCCAGCAGCCAAGATTGGGGCACCACAGATACGCAGTATTTT; abundance: NA; j_gene: TRBJ2-3; d_gene: NA; len: 15; v_gene: TRBV4-1
CDR3aa: CASSTGILTYNEQFF; CDR3nt: TGTGCCAGTAGTACCGGGATCCTAACATACAATGAGCAGTTCTTC; abundance: NA; j_gene: TRBJ2-1; d_gene: NA; len: 15; v_gene: TRBV19
CDR3aa: CAISEGGDSNQPQHF; CDR3nt: TGTGCCATCAGTGAGGGTGGGGACAGCAATCAGCCCCAGCATTTT; abundance: few; j_gene: TRBJ1-5; d_gene: NA; len: 15; v_gene: TRBV10-3
CDR3aa: CASSAIRGHYGYTF; CDR3nt: TGTGCCAGCAGCGCCATTAGGGGCCACTATGGCTACACCTTC; abundance: few; j_gene: TRBJ1-2; d_gene: NA; len: 14; v_gene: TRBV7-9
CDR3aa: CATSDWGTGAEAFF; CDR3nt: TGTGCCACCAGTGATTGGGGGACAGGGGCTGAAGCTTTCTTT; abundance: many; j_gene: TRBJ1-1; d_gene: TRBD1; len: 14; v_gene: TRBV24-1
CDR3aa: CSVEAGFEQFF; CDR3nt: TGCAGCGTTGAAGCTGGCTTTGAGCAGTTCTTC; abundance: NA; j_gene: TRBJ2-1; d_gene: NA; len: 11; v_gene: TRBV29-1
CDR3aa: CASSFLGPGFDTQYF; CDR3nt: TGTGCCAGCAGCTTTCTCGGACCAGGGTTCGATACGCAGTATTTT; abundance: many; j_gene: TRBJ2-3; d_gene: NA; len: 15; v_gene: TRBV5-6
CDR3aa: CASSLGLAGSFEQFF; CDR3nt: TGCGCCAGCAGCCTAGGACTAGCGGGGTCCTTTGAGCAGTTCTTC; abundance: many; j_gene: TRBJ2-1; d_gene: TRBD2; len: 15; v_gene: TRBV5-1
CDR3aa: CASRPRTSYNEQFF; CDR3nt: TGTGCCAGCAGACCTAGGACTAGCTACAATGAGCAGTTCTTC; abundance: few; j_gene: TRBJ2-1; d_gene: TRBD2; len: 14; v_gene: TRBV12-3/TRBV12-4
CDR3aa: CASRRTSGNYNEQFF; CDR3nt: TGTGCCAGCAGGAGGACTAGCGGGAATTACAATGAGCAGTTCTTC; abundance: many; j_gene: TRBJ2-1; d_gene: TRBD2; len: 15; v_gene: TRBV2
CDR3aa: CASRRTNEQFF; CDR3nt: TGTGCCAGTAGAAGGACGAATGAGCAGTTCTTC; abundance: NA; j_gene: TRBJ2-1; d_gene: NA; len: 11; v_gene: TRBV19
CDR3aa: CASRKVSSGQDTGELFF; CDR3nt: TGTGCCAGCAGGAAGGTTTCGTCGGGTCAGGACACCGGGGAGCTGTTTTTT; abundance: NA; j_gene: TRBJ2-2; d_gene: NA; len: 17; v_gene: TRBV6-1
CDR3aa: CASSFAEGPDTQYF; CDR3nt: TGCGCCAGCAGCTTTGCCGAAGGCCCAGATACGCAGTATTTT; abundance: many; j_gene: TRBJ2-3; d_gene: NA; len: 14; v_gene: TRBV5-1
CDR3aa: CSGGGQGTYGYTF; CDR3nt: TGCAGCGGGGGGGGACAGGGCACGTATGGCTACACCTTC; abundance: few; j_gene: TRBJ1-2; d_gene: TRBD1; len: 13; v_gene: TRBV29-1
CDR3aa: CASSQTGAGNTEAFF; CDR3nt: TGTGCCAGCAGCCAGACAGGGGCAGGGAACACTGAAGCTTTCTTT; abundance: many; j_gene: TRBJ1-1; d_gene: TRBD1; len: 15; v_gene: TRBV12-3/TRBV12-4
CDR3aa: CASMTGPSFEAFF; CDR3nt: TGTGCCAGCATGACCGGACCGTCCTTTGAAGCTTTCTTT; abundance: many; j_gene: TRBJ1-1; d_gene: NA; len: 13; v_gene: TRBV6-1
CDR3aa: CASSLAGSGSREQFF; CDR3nt: TGTGCCAGCAGCTTAGCGGGGTCAGGATCTAGGGAGCAGTTCTTC; abundance: few; j_gene: TRBJ2-1; d_gene: NA; len: 15; v_gene: TRBV7-6
CDR3aa: CASSVGITETSGRNEQFF; CDR3nt: TGTGCCAGCAGCGTAGGGATTACCGAGACTAGCGGGAGAAATGAGCAGTTCTTC; abundance: few; j_gene: TRBJ2-1; d_gene: TRBD2; len: 18; v_gene: TRBV9
CDR3aa: CASSESSDTQYF; CDR3nt: TGTGCCAGCAGTGAATCGTCAGATACGCAGTATTTT; abundance: NA; j_gene: TRBJ2-3; d_gene: NA; len: 12; v_gene: TRBV2
CDR3aa: CASSPLGLAGAAYNEQFF; CDR3nt: TGTGCCAGCAGTCCGTTGGGGCTAGCGGGGGCGGCCTACAATGAGCAGTTCTTC; abundance: NA; j_gene: TRBJ2-1; d_gene: TRBD2; len: 18; v_gene: TRBV28
CDR3aa: CASSFPGELFF; CDR3nt: TGTGCCAGCAGTTTCCCCGGGGAGCTGTTTTTT; abundance: many; j_gene: TRBJ2-2; d_gene: NA; len: 11; v_gene: TRBV28
CDR3aa: CSVGLLSGSRHEQYF; CDR3nt: TGCAGCGTTGGGCTCCTAAGCGGGAGTCGGCACGAGCAGTACTTC; abundance: many; j_gene: TRBJ2-7; d_gene: TRBD2; len: 15; v_gene: TRBV29-1
CDR3aa: CASSSADRGLETQYF; CDR3nt: TGTGCCAGCAGTTCGGCCGACAGGGGGCTAGAGACCCAGTACTTC; abundance: many; j_gene: TRBJ2-5; d_gene: TRBD1; len: 15; v_gene: TRBV12-3/TRBV12-4
CDR3aa: CASSSQGVENEKLFF; CDR3nt: TGTGCCAGCAGTTCCCAGGGGGTGGAAAATGAAAAACTGTTTTTT; abundance: NA; j_gene: TRBJ1-4; d_gene: TRBD1; len: 15; v_gene: TRBV25-1
CDR3aa: CASSRAPSGANVLTF; CDR3nt: TGTGCCAGCAGTAGGGCCCCCTCTGGGGCCAACGTCCTGACTTTC; abundance: few; j_gene: TRBJ2-6; d_gene: NA; len: 15; v_gene: TRBV12-3/TRBV12-4
CDR3aa: CSARDEDTQETQYF; CDR3nt: TGCAGTGCTAGAGATGAAGATACCCAAGAGACCCAGTACTTC; abundance: many; j_gene: TRBJ2-5; d_gene: NA; len: 14; v_gene: TRBV20-1